This T cell receptor beta chain was identified in a study of cytotoxic CD8 clonotypes in ibrutinib-treated CLL. Across the whole study: Outcomes included approximately 24 partial and 2 complete responses; after median roughly 66 months, around 15 stayed remitted and about 12 progressed.

TCRdb keeps only in-frame clones here, not all; method: immunoSEQ multiplex PCR. This table has some 160,000 clones, roughly four fifths appearing once. Note on this clone: The target antigen is unknown.

Findings and caveats of the study: Starting clonality was above that of age-matched healthy donors and tracked circulating CD8+ T-cell counts.

The germline gives CDR1 MDHEN, CDR2 SYDVKM. Trimming took 8 bases from V and 4 from J; bases not matched to a gene: 11. The CDR3 is 15 residues long. This receptor was obtained from a human donor with chronic lymphocytic leukemia. Sequences were derived from PBMCs, sampled after 12 months of ibrutinib treatment. V gene TRBV28 combines with J gene TRBJ1-5; TRBD1 matches at 7 bases. CDR3 DNA sequence: TGTGCCAGCTGGGGGCGGGACAGAGGTAATCAGCCCCAGCATTTT. Its translation is CASWGRDRGNQPQHF.